This T cell receptor (beta chain) was identified during a study of OX40 agonist ivuxolimab in advanced cancers. The table came from immunoSEQ multiplex PCR; TCRdb's copy has only in-frame clones and leaves some out. The sample consists of around 84,000 clones, around 92% of them appearing once. Comment on this clone: Its target is not known.

Study outcomes and limitations: Dose levels from 0.1 to 3.0 mg/kg saw CD4+ and CD8+ blood T cells expand clonally by week 6. Some nonresponders additionally presented with little normalized T-cell clonal expansion.

This CDR3 has 16 residues. Looked up from germline, CDR1 is SGHTA and CDR2 is FQGNSA. V shed 1 base and J shed 4 bases, with 14 bases lying between them. The V and J genes are TRBV7-2 and TRBJ1-5; D is possibly TRBD1 (5 bases). The sequences come from CD4+ or CD8+ T cells sorted from blood, collected in a trial of the OX40 agonist ivuxolimab. The sequence derives from an adult with an advanced solid tumor such as melanoma, head and neck, liver or kidney cancer. The CDR3 reads CASSLGVGETNQPQHF. In nucleotides, the CDR3 is TGTGCCAGCAGCTTAGGTGTAGGGGAGACTAATCAGCCCCAGCATTTT.